The rows below give T cell receptor beta chains drawn from one sample of a study of blood T cell repertoires in COVID-19. Clones were read by immunoSEQ multiplex PCR, and TCRdb kept only the in-frame ones, dropping some. This table has hundreds of thousands of clones, 88% appearing once. Sequencing was done on a sample of PBMCs or T cells enriched from blood (not recorded which). These receptors were obtained from a woman in her late teens or twenties who had been exposed to COVID-19. The CDR3 runs from the conserved cysteine through the conserved F or W. Each record gives: CDR3 length, D gene, clone size, V gene, J gene, CDR3 DNA, CDR3 protein. The D gene is left open where the match is weak. Where a row states a size, it is once, few, many or the class of an expanded clone; other rows omit it.

>14|-|-|TRBV28|TRBJ1-2
TGTGCCAGCAGGCCCGGGGGGCGTTCCTATGGCTACACCTTC
CASRPGGRSYGYTF
>17|-|once|TRBV5-1|TRBJ1-4
TGCGCCAGCGGATTATCACAGGAACCAGCAACTAATGAAAAACTGTTTTTT
CASGLSQEPATNEKLFF
>13|-|-|TRBV11-2|TRBJ1-2
TGTGCCAGCAGCCATGGAGCCTTCTATGGCTACACCTTC
CASSHGAFYGYTF
>14|-|-|TRBV5-5|TRBJ1-4
TGTGCCAGCAGCCTGGAATGGGGCAATGAAAAACTGTTTTTT
CASSLEWGNEKLFF
>13|-|once|TRBV27|TRBJ2-7
TGTGCCAGCAGTTTCAGGCTAGGGGACGAGCAGTACTTC
CASSFRLGDEQYF
>14|-|-|TRBV5-1|TRBJ2-5
TGCGCCAGCAGCCCGGGGTGGGGTCAAGAGACCCAGTACTTC
CASSPGWGQETQYF
>15|-|once|TRBV19|TRBJ2-7
TGTGCCAGTAGTTTTTCTGGGGCTACAACCTACGAGCAGTACTTC
CASSFSGATTYEQYF
>14|-|-|TRBV10-2|TRBJ2-7
TGCGCCAGCGCACGGCAGGGTATCTCCTACGAGCAGTACTTC
CASARQGISYEQYF
>11|-|-|TRBV19|TRBJ1-4
TGTGCCAGTCTTCAGGGGGAAAAACTGTTTTTT
CASLQGEKLFF
>13|-|once|TRBV14|TRBJ1-1
TGTGCCAGCAGCCAATACAGGAACACTGAAGCTTTCTTT
CASSQYRNTEAFF
>19|-|-|TRBV4-1|TRBJ1-5
TGCGCCAGCAGCCAACTAATTCCGACAGGTCGGGAAAGCAATCAGCCCCAGCATTTT
CASSQLIPTGRESNQPQHF
>16|-|-|TRBV28|TRBJ1-2
TGTGCCAGCAGTTCCACCAACCTTAGGAGAGGCTATGGCTACACCTTC
CASSSTNLRRGYGYTF
>13|-|-|TRBV11-2|TRBJ1-1
TGTGCCAGCAGCTTAGGGCTACAGGTAGAAGCTTTCTTT
CASSLGLQVEAFF
>17|-|-|TRBV7-3|TRBJ2-2
TGTGCCAGCAGCTTAGGACTGTGGGGGCCGAACACCGGGGAGCTGTTTTTT
CASSLGLWGPNTGELFF
>13|-|once|TRBV14|TRBJ1-2
TGTGCCAGCAGCTCACAGGGATATGTTGGCTACACCTTC
CASSSQGYVGYTF
>14|-|-|TRBV27|TRBJ2-7
TGTGCCAGCAGTCCCCGGCAGGCCACTTACGAGCAGTACTTC
CASSPRQATYEQYF
>12|-|-|TRBV7-9|TRBJ1-1
TGTGCCAGCAGCTCCTTGGGCGCTGAAGCTTTCTTT
CASSSLGAEAFF
>13|-|-|TRBV6-5|TRBJ2-7
TGTGCCAGCAGTTCGTTGCGAGCCTACGAGCAGTACTTC
CASSSLRAYEQYF
>16|-|-|TRBV28|TRBJ2-3
TGTGCCAGCAGGGAGAGCGTTGCAGGGTTTACAGATACGCAGTATTTT
CASRESVAGFTDTQYF
>15|TRBD2|-|TRBV7-2|TRBJ2-2
TGTGCCAGCAGCACGACTAGCGGGCTCACCGGGGAGCTGTTTTTT
CASSTTSGLTGELFF
>13|-|-|TRBV12-3/TRBV12-4|TRBJ1-4
TGTGCCAGCAGTTTGGCCCGTCTTGAAAAACTGTTTTTT
CASSLARLEKLFF
>13|-|-|TRBV18|TRBJ2-1
TGTGCCAGCTCCCCGCAGGGGAACGGTGAGCAGTTCTTC
CASSPQGNGEQFF
>15|TRBD2|-|TRBV6-1|TRBJ2-5
TGTGCCAGCAGTGAACTAGCGGGGATCCAAGAGACCCAGTACTTC
CASSELAGIQETQYF
>19|-|-|TRBV5-4|TRBJ1-5
TGTGCCAGCAGCTCACAGGGCGCGGATTCCTATTATAGCAATCAGCCCCAGCATTTT
CASSSQGADSYYSNQPQHF
>19|TRBD2|-|TRBV7-3|TRBJ2-2
TGTGCCAGCAGCTCCGCCCGGACTAGCCTTTACGCGAACACCGGGGAGCTGTTTTTT
CASSSARTSLYANTGELFF
>17|TRBD1|-|TRBV7-9|TRBJ1-4
TGTGCCAGCAGCTTAGTAGGCGGGGGGACAGGGGAAGAAAAACTGTTTTTT
CASSLVGGGTGEEKLFF
>14|-|-|TRBV19|TRBJ1-1
TGTGCCAGTATAAATCGCCAATCGGGCACTGAAGCTTTCTTT
CASINRQSGTEAFF
>15|TRBD1|-|TRBV13|TRBJ1-1
TGTGCCAGCAGCCGCCGGGGACAGAGGGACACTGAAGCTTTCTTT
CASSRRGQRDTEAFF
>14|TRBD2|-|TRBV19|TRBJ2-5
TGTGCCAGTAGTATGGGACTAGGGCAAGAGACCCAGTACTTC
CASSMGLGQETQYF
>16|TRBD1|-|TRBV6-1|TRBJ2-1
TGTGCCAGCAGTGCCCCTACAGGGGGCGCCATAAATGAGCAGTTCTTC
CASSAPTGGAINEQFF
>13|-|-|TRBV30|TRBJ1-1
TGTGCCTGGAGTGTACAGGGATACACTGAAGCTTTCTTT
CAWSVQGYTEAFF
>15|TRBD1|-|TRBV28|TRBJ2-2
TGTGCCAGCAAAACCCAGGGGGCAGGGACCGGGGAGCTGTTTTTT
CASKTQGAGTGELFF
>12|TRBD1|-|TRBV6-5|TRBJ2-7
TGTGCCAGCAGGACAGGGGTATGGGAGCAGTACTTC
CASRTGVWEQYF
>13|-|-|TRBV7-2|TRBJ1-1
TGTGCCAGCAGCAGACAGGTTAACACTGAAGCTTTCTTT
CASSRQVNTEAFF
>17|TRBD2|few|TRBV5-6|TRBJ2-5
TGTGCCAGCAGCTTTGAGGCGGGGGATCCCCCAATTGAGACCCAGTACTTC
CASSFEAGDPPIETQYF
>15|-|few|TRBV9|TRBJ1-1
TGTGCCAGCAGCGCCGAAATCGGAGTCGGAACTGAAGCTTTCTTT
CASSAEIGVGTEAFF
>14|TRBD1|-|TRBV7-2|TRBJ1-5
TGTGCCAGCAGCTCCGACAGGGGGCATCAGCCCCAGCATTTT
CASSSDRGHQPQHF
>14|-|-|TRBV12-2|TRBJ1-2
TGTGCAAGTCGCTATAGCTCCGGCAGGGGTGGCTACACCTTC
CASRYSSGRGGYTF
>17|TRBD1|once|TRBV28|TRBJ2-1
TGTGCCAGCATCAGGACAGGGGGCCAATTTTCTTACAATGAGCAGTTCTTC
CASIRTGGQFSYNEQFF
>14|-|-|TRBV28|TRBJ2-7
TGTGCCAGCAGTGGTCCAGACAGCTCCTACGAGCAGTACTTC
CASSGPDSSYEQYF
>15|TRBD1|-|TRBV7-2|TRBJ1-2
TGTGCCAGCAGCTTACCGGGACAGGCTAACTATGGCTACACCTTC
CASSLPGQANYGYTF
>13|-|few|TRBV12-3/TRBV12-4|TRBJ2-2
TGTGCCAGCAGTTGGGCCTACACCGGGGAGCTGTTTTTT
CASSWAYTGELFF
>13|-|-|TRBV7-2|TRBJ1-5
TGTGCCAGCACCCGACTGACCGGCCAGCCCCAGCATTTT
CASTRLTGQPQHF
>14|-|-|TRBV28|TRBJ2-7
TGTGCCAGCAGTCTATCGGACCTTTCGGGGGAGCAGTACTTC
CASSLSDLSGEQYF
>15|TRBD2|once|TRBV7-9|TRBJ2-1
TGTGCCAGCAGCTTCGGTAGCGGGCCCTACAATGAGCAGTTCTTC
CASSFGSGPYNEQFF
>14|-|-|TRBV7-9|TRBJ2-7
TGTGCCAGCAGCTTCATCAACAGGGATGGCGAGCAGTACTTC
CASSFINRDGEQYF
>15|-|-|TRBV19|TRBJ1-1
TGTGCCAGTAGTATAGCCCCAGGGGCCGCCGCTGAAGCTTTCTTT
CASSIAPGAAAEAFF
>14|TRBD1|few|TRBV24-1|TRBJ1-1
TGTGCCACCAGTAACCCGGGACAGGGGGTTGTAGCTTTCTTT
CATSNPGQGVVAFF
>17|-|-|TRBV14|TRBJ2-3
TGTGCCAGCAGCCATGCCGTAATGAATAGCCCCACAGATACGCAGTATTTT
CASSHAVMNSPTDTQYF
>13|-|-|TRBV7-2|TRBJ1-1
TGTGCCAGCAGCCGAATGAGGAACACTGAAGCTTTCTTT
CASSRMRNTEAFF
>15|TRBD1|once|TRBV7-9|TRBJ2-5
TGTGCCAGCAGCTTTTCCGGGACAGGGCAAGAGACCCAGTACTTC
CASSFSGTGQETQYF
>13|TRBD1|-|TRBV10-2|TRBJ1-2
TGCGCCAGCATCGAGGACAGGGCTTATGGCTACACCTTC
CASIEDRAYGYTF
>19|-|-|TRBV4-1|TRBJ1-5
TGCGCCAGCAGCCAAGGTCCGGGTCTTACTAGCGAGGGCAATCAGCCCCAGCATTTT
CASSQGPGLTSEGNQPQHF
>15|TRBD1|-|TRBV7-2|TRBJ1-5
TGTGCCAGCAGCCTCGACAGGGGAGACAATCAGCCCCAGCATTTT
CASSLDRGDNQPQHF
>13|TRBD1|-|TRBV19|TRBJ1-1
TGTGCCACCCGGGACAGGGTGGGCACTGAAGCTTTCTTT
CATRDRVGTEAFF
>17|TRBD2|-|TRBV7-2|TRBJ2-3
TGTGCCAGCAGCTTTTTGTCGAGCGGGGGGCGCTCCGATACGCAGTATTTT
CASSFLSSGGRSDTQYF
>15|-|few|TRBV13|TRBJ2-7
TGTGCCAGCAGCGGAGGAGGTACTATGAGCTACGAGCAGTACTTC
CASSGGGTMSYEQYF
>14|TRBD2|-|TRBV7-2|TRBJ2-7
TGTGCCAGCAGCTCCCGGGGACTAGGGTACGAGCAGTACTTC
CASSSRGLGYEQYF
>15|TRBD2|-|TRBV30|TRBJ2-7
TGTGCCTGGAGTTTTTATGGTAGCGGGAGGTACGAGCAGTACTTC
CAWSFYGSGRYEQYF